This record covers a single T cell receptor beta chain. Its antigen is not identified. Sequenced by immunoSEQ multiplex PCR; TCRdb stores in-frame clones only, minus some. The table records about 46,000 clones, around three quarters of them present only once. The data originate from a study of vaccination effects on CD4 cells after COVID-19. This CDR3 has 15 amino acids. CDR1 and CDR2 (germline): LNHDA, SQIVND (reference sequence). V was pared by 3 bases and J by 2 bases, with 14 bases between. Antigen-specific CD4+ T cells expanded by the ViraFEST assay with viral peptide pools were then sequenced. Following a 10-day culture, CD4+ T cells were purified. BNT162b2 vaccine or mRNA-1273 vaccine was given to participants in two doses. Prior SARS-CoV-2 infection was absent in the vaccine recipients, as shown by negative nucleocapsid antibodies. Culturing of more than 1.5 million PBMC per well took place with about 9 IU/ml IL-2 and 7.5 to 10 ug/ml peptides. Half-medium replacement with IL-2 medium occurred on days 3 and 7.

Here the sequenced sample was CD4+ T cells from PBMCs cultured with HCoV-OC43 spike peptides, taken after COVID-19 vaccination. This sample's subset: HCoV-OC43 spike overlapping peptide pool stimulation. This sequence joins TRBV19 and TRBJ2-7; D may be TRBD2 (5 bases). The sequence was collected from a human donor who received a COVID-19 vaccine. The CDR3 region is CASSMTWEPPYEQYF. CDR3 nucleotide sequence: TGTGCCAGTAGTATGACCTGGGAGCCCCCCTACGAGCAGTACTTC.